One sample yielded the 13 T cell receptor beta chains listed below, sequenced in a study of PD-L1 blockade in urothelial cancer. Time point in this sample: pretreatment peripheral blood. Assay used: immunoSEQ multiplex PCR; TCRdb lists only in-frame clones, some missing. The table includes 30,000 to 40,000 clones, over 70% detected once. This specimen was PBMCs, taken around atezolizumab (anti-PD-L1) treatment. The receptor source for this set is a man between 60 and 75 years old with urothelial cancer.

V is TRBV6-5 and J is TRBJ1-5; 7 nucleotides line up with TRBD1. The ends lost 7 bases at V and 4 bases at J; junction bases unmatched: 4. The germline V gene encodes CDR1 MNHEY and CDR2 SVGAGI. The length of the CDR3 is 13 residues. CDR3 bases: TGTGCCAGCAAGGGCAGGGGGAATCAGCCCCAGCATTTT. It encodes CASKGRGNQPQHF.

This clone was seen a handful of times. The chain links TRBV14 to TRBJ2-2, with no clear D. Deletions cut 3 bases from V and 0 bases from J, with 5 bases between. The germline gives CDR1 SGHDN, CDR2 FVKESK. The CDR3 is 14 amino acids. This CDR3 reads CASSQLTNTGELFF. The CDR3 DNA follows: TGTGCCAGCAGCCAGCTAACGAACACCGGGGAGCTGTTTTTT. The full variable domain, rest sourced from reference TRBV14 and TRBJ2-2, is EAGVTQFPSHSVIEKGQTVTLRCDPISGHDNLYWYRRVMGKEIKFLLHFVKESKQDESGMPNNRFLAERTGGTYSTLKVQPAELEDSGVYFCASSQLTNTGELFFGEGSRLTVL.

The chain has TRBV12-5 and TRBJ2-2; TRBD2 aligns across 9 bases. The CDR3 is made up of 15 amino acids. In germline, CDR1 is LGHNT, CDR2 FRNRAP. The V segment lost 7 bases and the J segment 6 bases; nucleotides outside the gene matches: 9. As DNA, the CDR3 is TGTGCTAGTGCCCCGGCGGGCGGGAGGGCCGGGGAGCTGTTTTTT. Amino acid sequence: CASAPAGGRAGELFF.

J is TRBJ2-1 and V is TRBV7-2; D gene uncertain. Germline CDR1 reads SGHTA; CDR2 reads FQGNSA. There are 15 residues in the CDR3. V lost 2 bases and J lost 1, with 9 bases in between. DNA for the CDR3: TGTGCCAGCAGCTTAAATAGCCTTTCCTACAATGAGCAGTTCTTC. It encodes CASSLNSLSYNEQFF.

The chain carries TRBV9 and TRBJ2-3, with 9 bases aligning to TRBD1. The V gene end was trimmed by 3 bases and the J gene end by 0 bases; junction bases not matched to a gene: 5. Per the germline V gene, CDR1 is SGDLS and CDR2 is YYNGEE. The CDR3 is 16 amino acids. DNA for the CDR3: TGTGCCAGCAGCGCCACACAGGGGGCCAGCACAGATACGCAGTATTTT. Amino acids: CASSATQGASTDTQYF.

The gene calls are TRBV6-1 and TRBJ2-7; 7 positions agree with TRBD1. The CDR3 loop spans 15 amino acids. From germline, CDR1 is MNHNS and CDR2 SASEGT. The J segment lost 2 bases and the V segment lost 4 bases, leaving 8 bases of the junction unmatched. This chain's CDR3 is CASSGSGTGAYEQYF. CDR3 sequence (DNA): TGTGCCAGCAGTGGATCAGGAACAGGGGCCTACGAGCAGTACTTC.

This clone appeared once. The rearrangement joins TRBV7-2 to TRBJ2-7; perhaps TRBD1 as D (6 bases). V lost 1 base and J lost 9, with 19 bases in between. The CDR3 spans 15 residues. Germline V lookup: CDR1 SGHTA, CDR2 FQGNSA. The chain's CDR3 is CASSLVGGNANGQYF. Here the CDR3 DNA reads TGTGCCAGCAGCTTAGTAGGGGGAAACGCTAACGGGCAGTACTTC.

This clone is a singleton in its sample. V usage is TRBV6-4 and J usage is TRBJ2-1; 9 bases agree with TRBD2. The CDR3 runs 20 residues. V gave up 0 bases and J gave up 2 bases; unmatched junction bases: 14. Per germline, CDR1 MRHNA and CDR2 SNTAGT. Here the CDR3 DNA reads TGTGCCAGCAGTGACTCGCCCCTGGGGTTTAAGCGGGGGGCCTACAATGAGCAGTTCTTC. Protein: CASSDSPLGFKRGAYNEQFF.

This chain uses TRBV15 with TRBJ2-2; no definite D call. V dropped 0 bases and J dropped 6 bases, with 8 bases sitting between them. This CDR3 has 14 amino acids. Germline V CDR1 and CDR2: LNHNV, YYDKDF (reference sequence). The CDR3 here is CATSRDRSAGELFF. In nucleotides, the CDR3 is TGTGCCACCAGCAGAGATCGGTCCGCCGGGGAGCTGTTTTTT.

The chain joins TRBV29-1 to TRBJ2-7; perhaps TRBD2 as D (5 bases). From germline, CDR1 is SQVTM and CDR2 ANQGSEA. The CDR3 contains 13 residues. V lost 4 bases, J lost 4 bases, and 14 bases lay in between. CDR3 sequence reads: CSVGTTSGYEQYF. In DNA, the CDR3 is TGCAGCGTTGGCACCACATCGGGATACGAGCAGTACTTC.

This clone was recorded only once. The V and J genes are TRBV4-3 and TRBJ1-4; 10 positions agree with TRBD1. Germline CDR1 LGHNA, CDR2 YSLEER. The CDR3 has 17 residues. The trim removed 6 bases at V and 0 bases at J, leaving 7 bases unmatched. This CDR3 reads CASSSKGTGATNEKLFF. CDR3 bases: TGCGCCAGCAGTTCCAAAGGGACAGGGGCAACTAATGAAAAACTGTTTTTT.

V gene TRBV14 combines with J gene TRBJ2-2; the match to TRBD1 covers 7 bases. Germline V gene lookup returns CDR1 SGHDN and CDR2 FVKESK. The CDR3 consists of 16 residues. With V trimmed by 2 bases and J by 4 bases, 7 bases remained unmatched. The CDR3 protein is CASSQRPGQSTGELFF. The DNA of the CDR3 is TGTGCCAGCAGCCAAAGACCGGGACAGTCCACCGGGGAGCTGTTTTTT.

This sequence joins TRBV27 and TRBJ2-1; the match to TRBD1 covers 9 bases. V lost 7 bases to trimming and J lost 7 bases; unmatched junction nucleotides: 14. This CDR3 spans 16 amino acids. Germline CDR1 reads MNHEY; CDR2 reads SMNVEV (reference sequence). CDR3 nucleotide sequence: TGTGCCAGCACTGCCCCCACAGGGGGCAATGGGAATGAGCAGTTCTTC. Residues: CASTAPTGGNGNEQFF.